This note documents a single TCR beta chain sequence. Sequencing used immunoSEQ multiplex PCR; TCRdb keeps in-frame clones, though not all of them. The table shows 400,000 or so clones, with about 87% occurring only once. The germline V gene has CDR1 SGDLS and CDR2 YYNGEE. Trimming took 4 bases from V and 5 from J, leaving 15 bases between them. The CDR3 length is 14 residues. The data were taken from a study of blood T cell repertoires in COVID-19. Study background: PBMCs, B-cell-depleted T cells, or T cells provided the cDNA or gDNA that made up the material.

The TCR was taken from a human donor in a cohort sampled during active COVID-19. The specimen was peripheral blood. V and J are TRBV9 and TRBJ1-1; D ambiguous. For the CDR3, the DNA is TGTGCCAGCAGCCCAGCAGGTCTGGTTACTGAAGCTTTCTTT. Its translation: CASSPAGLVTEAFF.